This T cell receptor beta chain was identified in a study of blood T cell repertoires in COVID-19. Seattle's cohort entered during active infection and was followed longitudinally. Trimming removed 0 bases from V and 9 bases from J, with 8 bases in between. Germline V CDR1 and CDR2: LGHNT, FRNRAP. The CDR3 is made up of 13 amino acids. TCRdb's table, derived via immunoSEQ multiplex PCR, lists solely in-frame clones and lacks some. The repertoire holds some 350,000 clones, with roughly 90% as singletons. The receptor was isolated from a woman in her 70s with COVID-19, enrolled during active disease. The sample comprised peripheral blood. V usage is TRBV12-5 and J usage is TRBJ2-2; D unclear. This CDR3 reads CASGLVGSRELFF. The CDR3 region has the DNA TGTGCTAGTGGTTTGGTCGGTTCCCGGGAGCTGTTTTTT. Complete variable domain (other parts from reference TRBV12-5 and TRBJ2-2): DARVTQTPRHKVTEMGQEVTMRCQPILGHNTVFWYRQTMMQGLELLAYFRNRAPLDDSGMPKDRFSAEMPDATLATLKIQPSEPRDSAVYFCASGLVGSRELFFGEGSRLTVL.